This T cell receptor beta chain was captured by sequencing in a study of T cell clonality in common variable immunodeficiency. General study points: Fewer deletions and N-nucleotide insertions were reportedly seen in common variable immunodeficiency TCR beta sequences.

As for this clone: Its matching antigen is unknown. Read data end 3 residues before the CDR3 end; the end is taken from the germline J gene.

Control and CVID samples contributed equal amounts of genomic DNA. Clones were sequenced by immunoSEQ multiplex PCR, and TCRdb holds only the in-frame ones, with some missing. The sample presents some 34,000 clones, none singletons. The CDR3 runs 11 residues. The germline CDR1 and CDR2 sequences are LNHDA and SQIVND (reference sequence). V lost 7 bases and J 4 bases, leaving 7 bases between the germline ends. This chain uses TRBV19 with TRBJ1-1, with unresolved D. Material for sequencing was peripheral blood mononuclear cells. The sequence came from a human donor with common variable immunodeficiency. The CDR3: CASKIGTEAFF. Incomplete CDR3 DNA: TGTGCCAGTAAAATCGGCACTGAA. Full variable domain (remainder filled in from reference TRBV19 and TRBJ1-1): DGGITQSPKYLFRKEGQNVTLSCEQNLNHDAMYWYRQDPGQGLRLIYYSQIVNDFQKGDIAEGYSVSREKKESFPLTVTSAQKNPTAFYLCASKIGTEAFFGQGTRLTVV.